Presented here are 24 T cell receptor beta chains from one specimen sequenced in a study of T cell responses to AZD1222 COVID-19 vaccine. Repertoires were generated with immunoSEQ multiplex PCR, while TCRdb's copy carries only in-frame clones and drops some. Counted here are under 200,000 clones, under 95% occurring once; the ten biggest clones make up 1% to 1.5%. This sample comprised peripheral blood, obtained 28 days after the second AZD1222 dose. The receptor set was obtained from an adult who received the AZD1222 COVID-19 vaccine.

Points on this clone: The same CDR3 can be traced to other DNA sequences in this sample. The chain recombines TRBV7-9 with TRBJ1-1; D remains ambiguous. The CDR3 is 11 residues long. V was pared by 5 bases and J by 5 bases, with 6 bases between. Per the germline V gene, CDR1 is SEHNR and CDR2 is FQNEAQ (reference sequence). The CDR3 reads CASSPGTEAFF. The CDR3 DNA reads TGTGCCAGCAGCCCGGGAACTGAAGCTTTCTTT. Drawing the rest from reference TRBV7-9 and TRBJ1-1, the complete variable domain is DTGVSQNPRHKITKRGQNVTFRCDPISEHNRLYWYRQTLGQGPEFLTYFQNEAQLEKSRLLSDRFSAERPKGSFSTLEIQRTEQGDSAMYLCASSPGTEAFFGQGTRLTVV.

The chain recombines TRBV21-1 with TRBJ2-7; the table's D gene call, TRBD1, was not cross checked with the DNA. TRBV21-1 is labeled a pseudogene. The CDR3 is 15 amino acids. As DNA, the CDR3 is TGTGCCAGCAGCACCTCCGGGACAGGGGGGAACGAGCAGTACTTC. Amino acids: CASSTSGTGGNEQYF.

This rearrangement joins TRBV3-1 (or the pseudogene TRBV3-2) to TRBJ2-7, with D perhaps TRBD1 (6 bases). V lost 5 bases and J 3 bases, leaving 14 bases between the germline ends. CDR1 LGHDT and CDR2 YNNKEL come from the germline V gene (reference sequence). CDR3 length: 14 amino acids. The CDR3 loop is CASSGIGGRYEQYF. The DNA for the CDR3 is TGTGCCAGCAGCGGGATTGGGGGCCGCTACGAGCAGTACTTC.

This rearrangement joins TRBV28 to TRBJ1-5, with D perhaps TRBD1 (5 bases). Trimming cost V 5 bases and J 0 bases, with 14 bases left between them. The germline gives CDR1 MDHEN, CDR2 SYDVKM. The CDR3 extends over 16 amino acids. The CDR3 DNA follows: TGTGCCAGCAGTCCCTCGGGGGGGGTTAGCAATCAGCCCCAGCATTTT. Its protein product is CASSPSGGVSNQPQHF.

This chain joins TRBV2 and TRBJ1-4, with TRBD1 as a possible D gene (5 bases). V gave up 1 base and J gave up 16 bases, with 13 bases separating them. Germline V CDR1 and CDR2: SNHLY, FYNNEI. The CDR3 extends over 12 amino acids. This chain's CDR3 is CASSEGGPTRFF. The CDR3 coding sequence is TGTGCCAGCAGTGAAGGGGGCCCTACGCGGTTTTTT. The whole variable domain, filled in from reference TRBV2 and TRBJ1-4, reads EPEVTQTPSHQVTQMGQEVILRCVPISNHLYFYWYRQILGQKVEFLVSFYNNEISEKSEIFDDQFSVERPDGSNFTLKIRSTKLEDSAMYFCASSEGGPTRFFGSGTQLSVL.

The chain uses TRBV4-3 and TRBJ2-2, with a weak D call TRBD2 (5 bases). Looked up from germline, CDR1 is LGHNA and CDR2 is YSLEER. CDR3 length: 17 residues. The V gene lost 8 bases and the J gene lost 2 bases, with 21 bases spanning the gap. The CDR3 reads CASSNEVARGNTGELFF. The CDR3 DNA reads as TGCGCCAGCTCCAACGAAGTAGCGAGAGGAAACACCGGGGAGCTGTTTTTT.

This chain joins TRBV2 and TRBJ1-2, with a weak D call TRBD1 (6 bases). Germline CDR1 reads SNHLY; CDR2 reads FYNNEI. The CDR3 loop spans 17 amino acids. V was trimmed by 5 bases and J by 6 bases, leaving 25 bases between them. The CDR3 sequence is CASSHFSGTPKQNGYTF. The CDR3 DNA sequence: TGTGCCAGCAGTCACTTTTCCGGGACACCGAAACAAAATGGCTACACCTTC.

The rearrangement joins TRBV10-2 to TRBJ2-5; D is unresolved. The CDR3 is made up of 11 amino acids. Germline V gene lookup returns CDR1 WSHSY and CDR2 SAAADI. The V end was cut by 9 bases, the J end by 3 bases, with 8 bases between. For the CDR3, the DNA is TGCGCCAGGAACCCAAAAGAGACCCAGTACTTC. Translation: CARNPKETQYF.

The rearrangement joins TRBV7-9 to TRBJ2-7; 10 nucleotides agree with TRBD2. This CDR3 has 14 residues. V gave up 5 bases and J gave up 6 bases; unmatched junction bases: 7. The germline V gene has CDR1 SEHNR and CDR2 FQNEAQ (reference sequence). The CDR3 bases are TGTGCCAGCAGCCATAGCGGGGGGCATCCCGAGCAGTACTTC. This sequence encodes CASSHSGGHPEQYF.

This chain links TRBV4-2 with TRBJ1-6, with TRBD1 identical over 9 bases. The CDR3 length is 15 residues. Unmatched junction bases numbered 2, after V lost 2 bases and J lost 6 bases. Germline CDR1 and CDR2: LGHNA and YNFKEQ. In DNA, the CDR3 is TGTGCCAGCAGCCAACCGGACAGGGGTAATTCACCCCTCCACTTT. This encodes CASSQPDRGNSPLHF.

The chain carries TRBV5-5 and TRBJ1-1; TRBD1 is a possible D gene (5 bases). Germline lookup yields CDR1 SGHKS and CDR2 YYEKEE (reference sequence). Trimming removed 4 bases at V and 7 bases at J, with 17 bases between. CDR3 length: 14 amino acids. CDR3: CASSLMTVRNEAFF. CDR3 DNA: TGTGCCAGCAGCCTCATGACAGTCCGTAATGAAGCTTTCTTT. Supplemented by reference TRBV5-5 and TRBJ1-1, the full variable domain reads DAGVTQSPTHLIKTRGQQVTLRCSPISGHKSVSWYQQVLGQGPQFIFQYYEKEERGRGNFPDRFSARQFPNYSSELNVNALLLGDSALYLCASSLMTVRNEAFFGQGTRLTVV.

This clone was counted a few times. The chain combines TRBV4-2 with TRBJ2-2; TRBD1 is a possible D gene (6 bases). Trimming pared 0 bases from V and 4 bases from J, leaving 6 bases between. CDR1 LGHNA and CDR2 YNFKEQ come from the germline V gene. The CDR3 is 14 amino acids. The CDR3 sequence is CASSQEGGTGELFF. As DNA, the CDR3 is TGTGCCAGCAGCCAAGAAGGGGGCACCGGGGAGCTGTTTTTT.

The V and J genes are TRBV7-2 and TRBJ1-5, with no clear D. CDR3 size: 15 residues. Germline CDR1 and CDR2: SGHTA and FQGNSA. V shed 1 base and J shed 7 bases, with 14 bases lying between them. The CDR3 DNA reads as TGTGCCAGCAGCTTAGGGTCAGAGTTTGAGCAGCCCCAGCATTTT. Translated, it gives CASSLGSEFEQPQHF.

CDR3 amino acids: CASSPFDRGTTNEKLFF. CDR3 DNA: TGTGCCAGCAGTCCCTTCGACAGGGGGACAACTAATGAAAAACTGTTTTTT. The gene calls are TRBV28 and TRBJ1-4, with 9 bases matching TRBD1. This CDR3 spans 17 amino acids. The V and J ends lost 5 bases and 0 bases, in that order; junction bases with no gene match: 7. CDR1 and CDR2 from the germline V gene are MDHEN and SYDVKM.

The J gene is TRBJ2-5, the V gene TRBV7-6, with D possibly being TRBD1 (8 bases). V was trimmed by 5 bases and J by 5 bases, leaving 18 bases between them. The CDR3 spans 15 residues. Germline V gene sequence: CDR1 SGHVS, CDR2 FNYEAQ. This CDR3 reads CASSPQGGSGETQYF. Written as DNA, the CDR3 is TGTGCCAGCAGCCCACAGGGGGGGTCGGGTGAGACCCAGTACTTC.

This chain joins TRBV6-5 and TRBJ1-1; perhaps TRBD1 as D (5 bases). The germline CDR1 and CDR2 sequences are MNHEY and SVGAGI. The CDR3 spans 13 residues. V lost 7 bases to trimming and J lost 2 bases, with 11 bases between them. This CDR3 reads CASIADSNTEAFF. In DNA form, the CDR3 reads TGTGCCAGCATCGCTGACAGTAACACTGAAGCTTTCTTT.

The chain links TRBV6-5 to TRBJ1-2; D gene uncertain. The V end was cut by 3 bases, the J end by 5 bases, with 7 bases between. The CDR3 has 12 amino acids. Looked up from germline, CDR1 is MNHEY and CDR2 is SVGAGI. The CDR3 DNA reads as TGTGCCAGCAGTTATTTGGGTTATGGCTACACCTTC. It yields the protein CASSYLGYGYTF.

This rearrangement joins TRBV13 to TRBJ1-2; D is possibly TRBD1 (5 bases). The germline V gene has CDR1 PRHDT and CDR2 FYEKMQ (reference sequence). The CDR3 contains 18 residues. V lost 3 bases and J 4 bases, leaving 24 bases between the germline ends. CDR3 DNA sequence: TGTGCCAGCAGCTTTAATTCTGCGGGGCCGGACCCAGGCTATGGCTACACCTTC. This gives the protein CASSFNSAGPDPGYGYTF.

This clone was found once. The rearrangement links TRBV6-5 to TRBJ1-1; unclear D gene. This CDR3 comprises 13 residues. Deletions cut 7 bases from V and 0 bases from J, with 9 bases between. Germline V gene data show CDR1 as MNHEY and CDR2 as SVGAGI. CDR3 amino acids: CASNGQLNTEAFF. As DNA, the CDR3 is TGTGCCAGCAATGGGCAGCTGAACACTGAAGCTTTCTTT.

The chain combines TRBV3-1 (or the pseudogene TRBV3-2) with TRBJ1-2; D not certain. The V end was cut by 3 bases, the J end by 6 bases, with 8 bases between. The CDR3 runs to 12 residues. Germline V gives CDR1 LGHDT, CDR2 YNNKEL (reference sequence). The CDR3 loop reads CASSHGRDGYTF. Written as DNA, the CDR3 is TGTGCCAGCAGCCATGGCCGAGATGGCTACACCTTC.

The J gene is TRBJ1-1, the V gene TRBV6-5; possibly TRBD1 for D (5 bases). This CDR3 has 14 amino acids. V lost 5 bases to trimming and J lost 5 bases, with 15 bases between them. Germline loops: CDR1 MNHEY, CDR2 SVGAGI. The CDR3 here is CASSRTPGRTEAFF. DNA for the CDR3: TGTGCCAGCAGTAGGACCCCGGGACGGACTGAAGCTTTCTTT.

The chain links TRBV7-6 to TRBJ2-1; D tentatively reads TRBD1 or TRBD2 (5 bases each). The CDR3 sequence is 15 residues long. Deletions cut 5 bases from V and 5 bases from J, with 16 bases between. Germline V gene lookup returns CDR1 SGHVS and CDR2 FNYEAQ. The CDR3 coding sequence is TGTGCCAGCAGCCCCAACTGGGGGAGTGACAATGAGCAGTTCTTC. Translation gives CASSPNWGSDNEQFF.

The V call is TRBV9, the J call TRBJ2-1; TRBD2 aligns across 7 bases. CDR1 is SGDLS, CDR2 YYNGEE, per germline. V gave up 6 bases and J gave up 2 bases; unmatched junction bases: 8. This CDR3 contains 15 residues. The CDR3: CASNPSAGAYNEQFF. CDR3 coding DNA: TGTGCCAGCAACCCTTCCGCGGGGGCCTACAATGAGCAGTTCTTC.

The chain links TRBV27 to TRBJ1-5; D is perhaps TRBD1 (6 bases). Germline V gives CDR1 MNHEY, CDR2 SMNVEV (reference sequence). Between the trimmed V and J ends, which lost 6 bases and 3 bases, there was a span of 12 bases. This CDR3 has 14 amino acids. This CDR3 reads CASRLQGHNQPQHF. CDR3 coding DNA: TGTGCCAGCAGGCTACAGGGCCACAATCAGCCCCAGCATTTT.